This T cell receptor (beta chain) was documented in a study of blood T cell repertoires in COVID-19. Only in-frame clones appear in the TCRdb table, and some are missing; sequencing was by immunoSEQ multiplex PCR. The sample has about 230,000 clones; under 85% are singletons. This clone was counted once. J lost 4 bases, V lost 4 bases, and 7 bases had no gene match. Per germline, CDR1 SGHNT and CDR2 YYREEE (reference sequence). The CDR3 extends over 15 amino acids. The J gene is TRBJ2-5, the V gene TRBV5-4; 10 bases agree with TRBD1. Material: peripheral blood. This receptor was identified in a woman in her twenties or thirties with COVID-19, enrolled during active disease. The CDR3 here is CASSLPRTGGETQYF. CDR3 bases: TGTGCCAGCAGCCTACCCCGGACAGGGGGAGAGACCCAGTACTTC.